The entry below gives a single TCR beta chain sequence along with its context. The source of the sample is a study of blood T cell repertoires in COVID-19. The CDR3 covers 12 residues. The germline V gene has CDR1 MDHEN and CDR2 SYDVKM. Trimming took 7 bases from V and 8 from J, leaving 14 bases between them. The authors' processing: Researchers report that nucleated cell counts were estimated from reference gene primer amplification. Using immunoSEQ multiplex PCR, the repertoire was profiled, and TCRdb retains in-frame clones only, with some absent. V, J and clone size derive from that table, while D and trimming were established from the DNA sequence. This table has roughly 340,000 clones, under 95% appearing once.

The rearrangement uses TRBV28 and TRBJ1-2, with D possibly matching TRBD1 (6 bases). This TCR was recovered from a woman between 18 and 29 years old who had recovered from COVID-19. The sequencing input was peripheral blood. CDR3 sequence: CASTSQGKGYTF. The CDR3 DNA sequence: TGTGCCAGCACTTCCCAGGGGAAAGGCTACACCTTC.